This T cell receptor beta chain was sequenced in a study of siplizumab effects on memory and regulatory T cells. Per-sample assaying covered about 10^5 TCR templates. TCRdb keeps only in-frame clones here, not all; method: immunoSEQ multiplex PCR. The sample holds approximately 90,000 clones, 94% seen once. A word on this clone: What it recognizes is unknown.

The germline CDR1 and CDR2 sequences are SGHVS and FNYEAQ. CDR3 length: 17 residues. V was shortened by 4 bases and J by 14 bases, with 27 bases between the two germline ends. General observations from the study: Suppressive capability of dividing Tregs from siplizumab cultures went unverified.

The receptor was derived from a human donor in good health. The sequenced sample was non-Treg CD4+ T cells sorted from blood. The rearrangement uses TRBV7-6 and TRBJ1-6; D gene unclear. The CDR3 region is CASSSLAGVREELTLHF. The DNA of the CDR3 is TGTGCCAGCAGCTCCTTAGCGGGAGTCAGAGAGGAATTGACCCTCCACTTT.